This T cell receptor (beta chain) comes out of a study of blood T cell repertoires in COVID-19. The overall study: In each case, the material was cDNA or gDNA derived from T cells, B-cell-depleted T cells, or PBMCs.

The repertoire was sequenced with immunoSEQ multiplex PCR; TCRdb's copy has only in-frame clones and lacks some. The table lists 250,000 to 300,000 clones, around 80% of them singletons, with about 4% in the top ten. The length of the CDR3 is 18 residues. V lost 3 bases and J lost 4; bases outside the gene matches: 12. Germline CDR1 KGHSH, CDR2 LQKENI. Study members were between roughly 18 and 100 years old and lived in approximately 25 US regions. Cohort placement rested on clinical history that participants reported themselves. The sequencing sample was made of PBMCs or T cells enriched from blood (not recorded which). J is TRBJ2-2 and V is TRBV18; 9 positions match TRBD2. The clonotype was recovered from a man younger than 40 with acute COVID-19. CDR3 nucleotide sequence: TGTGCCAGCTCACCCTTTGGTAGCGGGAGATGGCCCACCGGGGAGCTGTTTTTT. Amino acids: CASSPFGSGRWPTGELFF.